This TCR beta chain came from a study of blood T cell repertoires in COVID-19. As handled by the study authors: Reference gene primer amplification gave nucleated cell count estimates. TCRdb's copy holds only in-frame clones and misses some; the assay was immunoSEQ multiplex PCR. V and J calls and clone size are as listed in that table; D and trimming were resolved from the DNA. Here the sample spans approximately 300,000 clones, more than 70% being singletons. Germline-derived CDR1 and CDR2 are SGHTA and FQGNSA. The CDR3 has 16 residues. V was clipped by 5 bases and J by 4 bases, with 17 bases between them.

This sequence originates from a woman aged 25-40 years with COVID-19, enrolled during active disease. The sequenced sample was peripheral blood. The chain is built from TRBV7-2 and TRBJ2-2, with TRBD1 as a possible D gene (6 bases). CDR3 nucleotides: TGTGCCAGCAGCCCCCTGAACAGGGCCGCCACCGGGGAGCTGTTTTTT. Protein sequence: CASSPLNRAATGELFF. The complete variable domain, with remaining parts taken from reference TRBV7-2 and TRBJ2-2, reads GAGVSQSPSNKVTEKGKDVELRCDPISGHTALYWYRQSLGQGLEFLIYFQGNSAPDKSGLPSDRFSAERTGGSVSTLTIQRTQQEDSAVYLCASSPLNRAATGELFFGEGSRLTVL.